What follows is one TCR beta chain and its context. These data originate in a study of T cell changes during pregnancy in multiple sclerosis. V lost 6 bases and J 6 bases, leaving 15 bases between the germline ends. The CDR3 covers 13 residues. Germline CDR1 and CDR2: SGHVS and FNYEAQ. The repertoire was sequenced with immunoSEQ multiplex PCR; TCRdb's copy has only in-frame clones and lacks some. Seen here are 40,000 or so clones, 80% to 95% observed once, and the top ten hold approximately 5%. This chain links TRBV7-6 with TRBJ2-7; maybe TRBD1 (6 bases). The specimen was CD8+ T cells from peripheral blood mononuclear cells, collected in the third trimester of pregnancy. The source of this sequence is a female donor with multiple sclerosis, enrolled in a pregnancy study. The DNA of the CDR3 is TGTGCCAGCAGTTTACAGGGTTCGCTCGAGCAGTACTTC. Translation gives CASSLQGSLEQYF. Full variable domain (missing parts from reference TRBV7-6 and TRBJ2-7): GAGVSQSPRYKVTKRGQDVALRCDPISGHVSLYWYRQALGQGPEFLTYFNYEAQQDKSGLPNDRFSAERPEGSISTLTIQRTEQRDSAMYRCASSLQGSLEQYFGPGTRLTVT.